The 13 T cell receptor beta chains given below trace back to one sample, sequenced in a study of PD-1 blockade in classical Hodgkin lymphoma. Every patient had relapsed following autologous stem cell transplantation, and cohorts differed in brentuximab vedotin exposure. The data were produced by immunoSEQ multiplex PCR, yet TCRdb's version contains in-frame clones alone and is incomplete. The sample holds about 58,000 clones, approximately 90% seen once. Source: peripheral blood mononuclear cells (PBMCs), taken before the second cycle of nivolumab. These receptor sequences come from a human donor with classical Hodgkin lymphoma.

V gene TRBV19 combines with J gene TRBJ2-5, with 8 bases lining up with TRBD1. Per germline, CDR1 LNHDA and CDR2 SQIVND (reference sequence). V dropped 5 bases and J dropped 1; count of bases not matched to a gene: 3. This CDR3 is built from 14 residues. The CDR3 DNA reads TGTGCCAGTAGTCGGGACAGGTCCCAAGAGACCCAGTACTTC. Its protein is CASSRDRSQETQYF.

The chain couples TRBV5-1 to TRBJ2-3, with a weak D call TRBD2 (5 bases). The germline V and J ends were trimmed by 0 bases and 6 bases, with 14 bases remaining between them. Germline values: CDR1 SGHRS, CDR2 YFSETQ. CDR3 length: 15 amino acids. The CDR3 here is CASSLGTARLDTQYF. CDR3 in DNA: TGCGCCAGCAGCTTGGGGACTGCAAGGTTGGATACGCAGTATTTT.

V and J are TRBV4-3 and TRBJ2-5; possibly TRBD2 for D (6 bases). The germline V and J ends were trimmed by 0 bases and 7 bases, with 12 bases remaining between them. This CDR3 spans 14 amino acids. CDR1 and CDR2 (germline): LGHNA, YSLEER. CDR3 region: CASSQDTGAATQYF. The CDR3 DNA sequence: TGCGCCAGCAGCCAAGATACGGGAGCGGCGACCCAGTACTTC.

The CDR3 is CASSEPPGGAFF. CDR3 in DNA: TGTGCCAGCAGTGAACCCCCTGGGGGGGCTTTCTTT. This rearrangement joins TRBV25-1 to TRBJ1-1; maybe TRBD1 (5 bases). CDR3 length: 12 amino acids. Per the germline V gene, CDR1 is MGHDK and CDR2 is SYGVNS. The V gene lost 2 bases and the J gene lost 11 bases, with 12 bases spanning the gap.

The chain has TRBV25-1 and TRBJ2-1, with 10 bases that match TRBD1. J gave up 5 bases and V 2 bases, and 6 bases lay outside the gene matches. This CDR3 region has 16 residues. Germline V lookup: CDR1 MGHDK, CDR2 SYGVNS. The CDR3 DNA reads as TGTGCCAGCAGTGAACTAAGGGGACAGGGGAACAATGAGCAGTTCTTC. It yields the protein CASSELRGQGNNEQFF.

The chain carries TRBV6-4 and TRBJ2-2, with 8 bases fitting TRBD2. Germline V gene lookup returns CDR1 MRHNA and CDR2 SNTAGT. The CDR3 sequence is 17 residues long. The V segment lost 8 bases and the J segment 1 base; nucleotides outside the gene matches: 12. CDR3 sequence reads: CASGIGAGAMNTGELFF. CDR3 sequence (DNA): TGTGCCAGCGGAATCGGAGCGGGGGCTATGAACACCGGGGAGCTGTTTTTT.

This clone was seen just once. The V call is TRBV7-3, the J call TRBJ2-3; 12 bases are shared with TRBD2. This CDR3 is 16 amino acids long. The J segment lost 1 base and the V segment lost 2 bases, leaving 1 base of the junction unmatched. Per the germline V gene, CDR1 is SGHTA and CDR2 is FQGTGA. CDR3 coding DNA: TGTGCCAGCAGCTTACGACTAGCGGGGGGCACAGATACGCAGTATTTT. This encodes CASSLRLAGGTDTQYF. Filled out from reference TRBV7-3 and TRBJ2-3, the complete variable domain reads GAGVSQTPSNKVTEKGKYVELRCDPISGHTALYWYRQSLGQGPEFLIYFQGTGAADDSGLPNDRFFAVRPEGSVSTLKIQRTERGDSAVYLCASSLRLAGGTDTQYFGPGTRLTVL.

This sequence joins TRBV6-6 and TRBJ1-1, with D uncertain. Germline V gives CDR1 MNHNY, CDR2 SVGAGI (reference sequence). V lost 8 bases, J lost 4 bases, and 11 bases lay in between. This CDR3 is built from 12 residues. The CDR3 coding sequence is TGTGCCAGCGCCCTCCAAGCCACTGAAGCTTTCTTT. Protein sequence: CASALQATEAFF.

This chain uses TRBV19 with TRBJ2-7; the D is unclear. The CDR3 spans 13 residues. From germline, CDR1 is LNHDA and CDR2 SQIVND (reference sequence). V was pared by 5 bases and J by 0 bases, with 8 bases between. In DNA form, the CDR3 reads TGTGCCAGTAGTGCAGGCTTCTCCTACGAGCAGTACTTC. Its translation: CASSAGFSYEQYF.

The count of this clone is one. This rearrangement joins TRBV18 to TRBJ2-1; 10 bases map to TRBD2. The CDR3 consists of 18 residues. Germline lookup yields CDR1 KGHSH and CDR2 LQKENI. V shed 0 bases and J 6 bases; nucleotides not matched to a gene: 11. The DNA of the CDR3 is TGTGCCAGCTCACCACCGGGATGGTCCAGCGGGGGGGCCAATGAGCAGTTCTTC. Protein sequence: CASSPPGWSSGGANEQFF.

This chain links TRBV28 with TRBJ2-4; TRBD1 might be the D (5 bases). CDR1 is MDHEN and CDR2 is SYDVKM in the germline V gene. The length of the CDR3 is 14 residues. Trimming cost V 2 bases and J 8 bases, with 13 bases left between them. CDR3 amino acids: CASSLGAYIYIQYF. The CDR3 nucleotides are TGTGCCAGCAGTTTAGGGGCTTATATATACATTCAGTACTTC.

The chain links TRBV25-1 to TRBJ1-1; TRBD1 might be the D (6 bases). The CDR3 contains 15 residues. The V gene lost 1 base and the J gene lost 3 bases, with 12 bases spanning the gap. CDR1 MGHDK and CDR2 SYGVNS come from the germline V gene. CDR3 DNA: TGTGCCAGCAGTGAATGGGGGGGCTTGGACACTGAAGCTTTCTTT. This translates into CASSEWGGLDTEAFF.

This chain uses TRBV4-2 with TRBJ2-7; D remains unclear. Germline values: CDR1 LGHNA, CDR2 YNFKEQ. The CDR3 contains 15 residues. The V gene lost 4 bases and the J gene lost 1 base, with 14 bases spanning the gap. This CDR3 is CASSPNQETSYEQYF. CDR3 DNA sequence: TGTGCCAGCAGCCCGAATCAGGAGACTTCCTACGAGCAGTACTTC.